This T cell receptor beta chain was recorded in a study of response to subunit inactivated influenza vaccine. V lost 1 base and J lost 5; bases outside the gene matches: 16. CDR3 length equals 18 residues. Germline CDR1 reads SGHAT; CDR2 reads FQDESV (reference sequence). TCRdb re-analysed the RT-PCR reads in MiXCR, keeping a single row per CDR3 protein. The table has hundreds of thousands of distinct CDR3 sequences, 10% to 15% seen once. J is TRBJ2-7 and V is TRBV11-1; 8 bases map to TRBD1. The receptor was isolated from a man between 45 and 60 years old who received an inactivated influenza vaccine. The sequencing here drew on PBMCs from blood, taken roughly 48 days after vaccination. CDR3 bases: TGTGCCAGCAGCTTAGACGTGGAACGGACAGGGATCCTGGACGAGCAGTACTTC. It yields the protein CASSLDVERTGILDEQYF.